This TCR beta chain derives from a study of identical twins (dated by TCRdb to the mid-2010s). Some background on the complete study: TCR alpha and beta repertoires from monozygotic twins, unrelated adults of various ages and cord blood were deep-sequenced to test whether fetal clonotypes persist. To rule out contamination, the twin experiments were replicated at different times with different library preparation protocols. What the study reported, not specific to this receptor: Abundant cord blood beta clonotypes carried fewer insertions; young adult naive repertoires showed a weaker similar trend, while memory repertoires showed none. Zero-insertion analyses could be partly confounded by invariant T cells such as MAIT and iNKT, though diverse VJ usage argued against such confounding for most clonotypes. In beta out-of-frame sequences, excess twin sharing was weaker, because having fewer shared sequences lowered the signal-to-noise ratio. In monozygotic twins, out-of-frame TCR alpha sharing was systematically underestimated by recombination models, although the models agreed with sharing between unrelated individuals. Because the same donors could not be followed over many years, the conclusions relied on cross-sectional statistical analysis. Out-of-frame TCR alpha sequences shared between twins showed an excess of low generation-probability sequences compared with coincidental sharing between unrelated individuals.

This clonotype has a handful of counts. This receptor's antigen is unknown. No base qualities exist here, and no much larger clone lies one base off it. Receptor amplification or capture employed 5' RACE. Sequencing instrument: Illumina HiSeq 2000. A universal primer binding site was added through template switching, and the final cDNA carried a unique molecular identifier so that TCR cDNA molecules could be counted accurately. Specific primers in the conserved constant-segment region were used to synthesize first-strand cDNA for the TCR alpha and beta chains. To control for contamination, every cDNA library carried two barcodes: a SMART-Mk sample barcode plus Illumina barcodes. TruSeq adapter sequences, together with Illumina sample barcodes, were added in two successive PCR steps. Sequencing of the TCR alpha and beta cDNA libraries was done on the Illumina HiSeq platform using custom primers. In the paper's pipeline: MiGEC was used to process raw reads and extract unique molecular identifiers, and MiXCR was used to find CDR3 positions. Recombination models were inferred per individual with the repgenHMM and IGoR tools using an EM algorithm. The analysis of shared clonotypes was done with the tcR package in R, with sharing normalized by the product of cloneset sizes. Out-of-frame nonproductive sequences were analyzed to study raw recombination free of thymic and clonal selection effects. TCRdb took the public reads, trimmed them with fastp at Q25, ran MiXCR for clone calling and kept in-frame beta chains. Duplicate CDR3 protein sequences are folded into a single record with the most common DNA and genes. TCRdb, rather than the study authors, made the V and J calls. This sample comprises roughly 720,000 distinct CDR3 sequences, 15% to 20% of them detected only once. About 12% of the sample is held by the ten biggest clonotypes.

Every donor in the study was a healthy Caucasian. The twin cohort comprised three pairs of female monozygotic twins, all aged about 18 to 29 years. Peripheral blood mononuclear cells were used as the source from which RNA for TCR libraries was isolated. These same records also appear under a second study, on T cells expressing NK-cell markers. The other study reports the following: Three sorted T-cell subsets (CD3+CD56+NKG2C+, CD3+CD56+NKG2C- and CD3+CD56-NKG2C+) from several donors had their TCR beta-chain repertoires profiled. Seven of the eight sequenced donors were HCMV-seropositive and one was HCMV-seronegative. In several experiments an anti-gammadeltaTCR antibody was added to restrict sorting to alphabetaTCR-expressing T cells. In about 6 donors, the dominant CD3+CD56+NKG2C+ clonotypes were found to rank among the top 10 CD8+ clonotypes and to make up about 1.0-7.0% of CD8+ T cells. Those dominant clonotypes were again the most abundant among CD3+CD56-NKG2C+ cells in several donors, at about 28.3-60.1%. It remained unclear whether the expanded NKG2C-expressing T cell clones were specific for HCMV antigens. All eight donors whose samples were sequenced were randomly selected healthy volunteers, three of them men and five women. A commercial ELISA kit detecting HCMV-specific IgG in serum was used to determine HCMV serostatus. For six donors, bulk peripheral blood T-cell repertoires were also sequenced from unsorted PBMC. MIGEC was used to demultiplex reads and group reads by UMI, and MiTCR was used to assemble and quantify clonotypes. To exclude erroneous sequences, only TCR cDNA sequences supported by at least two reads were retained. The tcR package was used for downstream repertoire analysis, and clonotypes were matched between fractions using CDR3 nucleotide sequence together with V segment. VDJmatch was used to annotate antigen specificity against VDJdb, with one amino acid substitution in CDR3 allowed.

Input material: PBMCs. The origin of this receptor is a woman between 18 and 29 years old in good health.

CDR3 protein: CAISLQRGLYNEQFF. The bases are TGTGCCATCAGTCTACAAAGGGGACTCTACAATGAGCAGTTCTTC. The sequence links TRBV10-3 to TRBJ2-1; the D region possibly corresponds to TRBD2 (6 bases align). CDR1 is given as ENHRY and CDR2 as SYGVKD, both from the germline V gene. V drops 5 bases and J drops 3 bases, leaving 14 bases in between. The CDR3 runs 15 residues from the cysteine to the phenylalanine. The kept DNA is CDR3 alone, 45 bases in frame from the first base.